One sample yielded the 30 T cell receptor beta chains listed below, sequenced in a study of blood T cell repertoires in COVID-19. Assay used: immunoSEQ multiplex PCR; TCRdb lists only in-frame clones, some missing. The sample consists of roughly 40,000 clones, 70% to 80% of them appearing once. What was sequenced was peripheral blood. These receptors originate from an older man with active or convalescent COVID-19.

CDR3 coding DNA: TGTGCCAGCAGCTCTAGGGGGACCCAGTACTTC. Translation gives CASSSRGTQYF. The gene calls are TRBV12-3 or TRBV12-4 and TRBJ2-5, with a weak D call TRBD1 (5 bases). The CDR3 is 11 amino acids. The V gene lost 6 bases and the J gene lost 7 bases, with 9 bases spanning the gap.

The J gene is TRBJ1-2, the V gene TRBV7-9; D remains unclear. Looked up from germline, CDR1 is SEHNR and CDR2 is FQNEAQ (reference sequence). This CDR3 spans 13 amino acids. The V end lost 0 bases, the J end lost 8 bases, and 10 bases lay between the germline ends. This CDR3 is CASSLASPVGYTF. The CDR3, as DNA: TGTGCCAGCAGCTTAGCGTCTCCGGTGGGCTACACCTTC.

The rearrangement links TRBV6-5 to TRBJ1-5; D possibly corresponds to TRBD1 (6 bases). V shed 6 bases and J shed 7 bases, with 13 bases lying between them. Germline CDR1 reads MNHEY; CDR2 reads SVGAGI. CDR3 length equals 13 residues. CDR3 bases: TGTGCCAGCAGGAACAGGGTTGGACAGCCCCAGCATTTT. Translated, it gives CASRNRVGQPQHF.

The chain joins TRBV5-1 to TRBJ2-1, with TRBD2 identical over 7 bases. The CDR3 runs to 16 residues. Germline CDR1 is SGHRS and CDR2 is YFSETQ. Trimming removed 4 bases from V and 5 bases from J; junction bases left unmatched: 12. The CDR3: CASSLLAQLANNEQFF. The CDR3 bases are TGCGCCAGCAGCCTATTAGCACAACTAGCGAACAATGAGCAGTTCTTC.

This rearrangement joins TRBV20-1 to TRBJ2-7; TRBD2 matches 9 bases. The CDR3 length is 15 residues. Germline CDR1 is DFQATT and CDR2 is SNEGSKA (reference sequence). After removal of 3 bases from V and 2 bases from J, the junction contained 8 bases not matched to a gene. The DNA of the CDR3 is TGCAGTGCTAGTGGGCCCAGCGGGGGGACCTACGAGCAGTACTTC. This codes for CSASGPSGGTYEQYF.

The rearrangement joins TRBV7-9 to TRBJ1-2; D possibly corresponds to TRBD1 (6 bases). The CDR3 totals 13 residues. V was shortened by 2 bases and J by 5 bases, with 9 bases between the two germline ends. Germline loops: CDR1 SEHNR, CDR2 FQNEAQ (reference sequence). CDR3 region: CASSLQGQYGYTF. DNA of the CDR3: TGTGCCAGCAGCTTACAAGGACAGTATGGCTACACCTTC.

The rearrangement uses TRBV28 and TRBJ1-2, with 7 bases lining up with TRBD1. This CDR3 region has 14 residues. Germline CDR1 is MDHEN and CDR2 is SYDVKM. The V and J ends lost 5 bases and 4 bases, in that order; junction bases with no gene match: 7. The CDR3 nucleotides are TGTGCCAGCAGTGCGAGCCGGGACAGCTATGGCTACACCTTC. As protein: CASSASRDSYGYTF.

This clone was counted only a few times. The chain has TRBV5-1 and TRBJ1-2, with D unclear. The V gene lost 3 bases and the J gene lost 0 bases, with 9 bases spanning the gap. Germline CDR1 reads SGHRS; CDR2 reads YFSETQ. This CDR3 has 14 residues. CDR3 sequence: CASSWGGTNYGYTF. As DNA, the CDR3 is TGCGCCAGCAGCTGGGGAGGGACTAACTATGGCTACACCTTC.

V and J are TRBV6-6 and TRBJ1-2, with a possible D match to TRBD1 (6 bases). The CDR3 length is 12 residues. The germline V and J ends were trimmed by 7 bases and 6 bases, with 12 bases remaining between them. From germline, CDR1 is MNHNY and CDR2 SVGAGI (reference sequence). CDR3 sequence: CASTVQGDGYTF. The CDR3 bases are TGTGCCAGCACGGTACAGGGTGATGGCTACACCTTC.

The genes are TRBV19 and TRBJ2-2; D remains unclear. The germline V gene has CDR1 LNHDA and CDR2 SQIVND (reference sequence). CDR3 size: 13 residues. Trimming removed 5 bases at V and 5 bases at J, with 9 bases between. The CDR3 is CASSLTLTGELFF. Written as DNA, the CDR3 is TGTGCCAGTAGTTTAACACTAACCGGGGAGCTGTTTTTT.

By frequency in the sample, this clone is large. V gene TRBV19 combines with J gene TRBJ1-5, with 8 bases aligning to TRBD1. The germline gives CDR1 LNHDA, CDR2 SQIVND (reference sequence). The CDR3 has 17 amino acids. Trimming removed 4 bases from V and 0 bases from J; junction bases left unmatched: 8. The chain's CDR3 is CASSTRTGPISNQPQHF. The CDR3 DNA reads TGTGCCAGTAGTACCAGGACAGGGCCCATTAGCAATCAGCCCCAGCATTTT.

CDR3 nucleotide sequence: TGTGCCAGCAGCCCACACACAGATCCGGACGAGCAGTACTTC. Amino acids: CASSPHTDPDEQYF. The chain employs TRBV11-2 and TRBJ2-7; D remains unclear. V lost 5 bases to trimming and J lost 5 bases, with 16 bases between them. Per germline, CDR1 SGHAT and CDR2 FQNNGV. This CDR3 has 14 residues.

The chain couples TRBV6-5 to TRBJ1-1; D ambiguous. The CDR3 runs to 13 residues. The germline gives CDR1 MNHEY, CDR2 SVGAGI. V was trimmed by 6 bases and J by 8 bases, leaving 16 bases between them. The CDR3 protein is CASRQAGREEAFF. The DNA of the CDR3 is TGTGCCAGCAGGCAGGCTGGCCGGGAGGAAGCTTTCTTT.

This clone was detected once. Here the CDR3 DNA reads TGTGCCAGCAGCTGGGTGGGGGCCAACAATGAGCAGTTCTTC. It yields the protein CASSWVGANNEQFF. The gene calls are TRBV7-8 and TRBJ2-1, with a weak D call TRBD1 (6 bases). The ends were cut back, 4 bases at V and 5 bases at J, with 12 bases in the middle. This CDR3 is 14 amino acids long. Germline assignment: CDR1 SGHVS and CDR2 FQNEAQ.

This clone occurred a few times. The V gene is TRBV5-1, the J gene TRBJ1-2; 8 bases are a match to TRBD1. Losses at the gene ends were 1 base for V and 5 bases for J; bases not matched to a gene: 7. This CDR3 has 15 amino acids. Per germline, CDR1 SGHRS and CDR2 YFSETQ. CDR3 coding DNA: TGCGCCAGCAGCTTGTTTTCAGGACAGGGATATGGCTACACCTTC. Translated: CASSLFSGQGYGYTF. The whole variable domain, filled in from reference TRBV5-1 and TRBJ1-2, reads KAGVTQTPRYLIKTRGQQVTLSCSPISGHRSVSWYQQTPGQGLQFLFEYFSETQRNKGNFPGRFSGRQFSNSRSEMNVSTLELGDSALYLCASSLFSGQGYGYTFGSGTRLTVV.

This clone came up once. V gene TRBV7-2 combines with J gene TRBJ1-3; TRBD1 aligns across 8 bases. Germline lookup yields CDR1 SGHTA and CDR2 FQGNSA. V gave up 7 bases and J gave up 4 bases; unmatched junction bases: 6. The length of the CDR3 is 14 residues. The CDR3 coding sequence is TGTGCCAGCATCGACAGGGGAGCCGGAAACACCATATATTTT. Protein sequence: CASIDRGAGNTIYF.

The J gene is TRBJ1-5, the V gene TRBV4-1, with 10 positions matching TRBD1. The CDR3 is 15 amino acids. The trim removed 0 bases at V and 7 bases at J, leaving 3 bases unmatched. Germline V gene data show CDR1 as MGHRA and CDR2 as YSYEKL. The CDR3 spells CASSQDWTGGQPQHF. CDR3 coding DNA: TGCGCCAGCAGCCAAGATTGGACAGGGGGACAGCCCCAGCATTTT.

The chain recombines TRBV9 with TRBJ1-1, with 11 bases matching TRBD1. The V and J ends lost 2 bases and 3 bases, in that order; junction bases with no gene match: 3. Germline values: CDR1 SGDLS, CDR2 YYNGEE. The CDR3 covers 15 residues. The CDR3 coding sequence is TGTGCCAGCAGCGTCGGACAGGGGGCGGACACTGAAGCTTTCTTT. Its translation is CASSVGQGADTEAFF. Together with reference TRBV9 and TRBJ1-1, the CDR3 gives the full variable domain: DSGVTQTPKHLITATGQRVTLRCSPRSGDLSVYWYQQSLDQGLQFLIQYYNGEERAKGNILERFSAQQFPDLHSELNLSSLELGDSALYFCASSVGQGADTEAFFGQGTRLTVV.

This chain links TRBV6-5 with TRBJ1-5; the D gene is possibly TRBD1 (5 bases). This CDR3 contains 13 residues. Trimming removed 8 bases at V and 11 bases at J, with 19 bases between. In germline, CDR1 is MNHEY, CDR2 SVGAGI. This CDR3 is CASFSTESLAQHF. The CDR3 nucleotides read TGTGCCAGCTTTTCGACAGAAAGTTTGGCCCAGCATTTT.

The rearrangement joins TRBV7-9 to TRBJ1-1; D not resolved. This CDR3 spans 13 amino acids. V was cut by 5 bases and J by 6 bases, with 13 bases left in between. The germline V gene encodes CDR1 SEHNR and CDR2 FQNEAQ (reference sequence). The CDR3 sequence: CASSPGSLSEAFF. The CDR3 coding sequence is TGTGCCAGCAGCCCCGGTAGTCTCTCTGAAGCTTTCTTT.

The CDR3 here is CASSRRRDRYNEQFF. CDR3 DNA: TGTGCCAGCAGCCGAAGACGGGACAGATACAATGAGCAGTTCTTC. The chain links TRBV6-5 to TRBJ2-1; TRBD1 aligns across 7 bases. Germline V gives CDR1 MNHEY, CDR2 SVGAGI. V shed 6 bases, J shed 4 bases, and the junction held 9 bases outside the gene matches. The CDR3 extends over 15 amino acids.

The chain carries TRBV7-6 and TRBJ2-1, with unresolved D. The CDR3 consists of 16 residues. V lost 5 bases and J 3 bases, leaving 17 bases between the germline ends. Germline V gene lookup returns CDR1 SGHVS and CDR2 FNYEAQ. CDR3 sequence reads: CASSPRGPSDYNEQFF. CDR3 DNA sequence: TGTGCCAGCAGCCCCCGTGGGCCCTCAGACTACAATGAGCAGTTCTTC.

The chain is built from TRBV9 and TRBJ2-3, with TRBD2 matching over 7 bases. J lost 7 bases, V lost 4 bases, and 15 bases had no gene match. CDR1 SGDLS and CDR2 YYNGEE come from the germline V gene. The CDR3 is 16 residues long. This CDR3 is CASSTPVAGEAHTQYF. CDR3 bases: TGTGCCAGCAGCACTCCCGTCGCGGGGGAGGCTCATACGCAGTATTTT.

The chain carries TRBV5-5 and TRBJ1-4, with 10 bases identical to TRBD1. This CDR3 is built from 14 residues. CDR1 is SGHKS, CDR2 YYEKEE, per germline (reference sequence). J was trimmed by 8 bases and V by 3 bases; bases with no gene match: 4. The CDR3 loop is CASSWTGGDEKLFF. In DNA form, the CDR3 reads TGTGCCAGCAGCTGGACAGGGGGAGACGAAAAACTGTTTTTT.

This chain joins TRBV2 and TRBJ1-5; D unresolved. The CDR3 consists of 13 residues. The germline V gene encodes CDR1 SNHLY and CDR2 FYNNEI. The ends were cut back, 6 bases at V and 3 bases at J, with 9 bases in the middle. The CDR3: CASSEDPNQPQHF. In DNA form, the CDR3 reads TGTGCCAGCAGCGAGGATCCCAATCAGCCCCAGCATTTT.

This clone has a single count. In DNA, the CDR3 is TGCGCCAGCAGCCAAGTGGGTAGCGGGGGGGCCGGTGAGCAGTTCTTC. Its protein is CASSQVGSGGAGEQFF. This chain joins TRBV4-1 and TRBJ2-1, with 11 bases aligning to TRBD2. The J segment lost 9 bases and the V segment lost 1 base, leaving 8 bases of the junction unmatched. The V gene's germline CDR1 is MGHRA and CDR2 YSYEKL. The CDR3 spans 16 residues.

This chain uses TRBV28 with TRBJ1-6; possible D gene TRBD1, 6 bases. Trimming shortened V by 4 bases and J by 4 bases, and 8 bases separated the two germline ends. Germline V lookup: CDR1 MDHEN, CDR2 SYDVKM. The CDR3 spans 14 residues. The CDR3 loop reads CASSWTAYNSPLHF. The CDR3 DNA follows: TGTGCCAGCAGTTGGACAGCATATAATTCACCCCTCCACTTT.

The V call is TRBV19, the J call TRBJ2-7, with TRBD2 matching 8 bases. CDR1 and CDR2 (germline): LNHDA, SQIVND (reference sequence). The CDR3 runs to 15 residues. The ends lost 4 bases at V and 0 bases at J; junction bases unmatched: 5. The CDR3 here is CASSTTTSVSYEQYF. Here the CDR3 DNA reads TGTGCCAGTAGTACTACGACTAGCGTCTCCTACGAGCAGTACTTC.

The V call is TRBV6-4, the J call TRBJ1-2; D is unresolved. There are 13 residues in the CDR3. V gave up 11 bases and J gave up 4 bases, with 17 bases separating them. CDR1 and CDR2 (germline): MRHNA, SNTAGT. CDR3 nucleotide sequence: TGTGCCGGAGGCGGCAGCCCTTTCTATGGCTACACCTTC. Protein product: CAGGGSPFYGYTF.

V and J are TRBV18 and TRBJ1-5, with D perhaps matching TRBD1 (6 bases). Germline loops: CDR1 KGHSH, CDR2 LQKENI. CDR3 length: 15 residues. V lost 3 bases to trimming and J lost 0 bases, with 9 bases between them. The CDR3 loop reads CASSPDSYSNQPQHF. Written as DNA, the CDR3 is TGTGCCAGCTCACCGGACAGCTATAGCAATCAGCCCCAGCATTTT.